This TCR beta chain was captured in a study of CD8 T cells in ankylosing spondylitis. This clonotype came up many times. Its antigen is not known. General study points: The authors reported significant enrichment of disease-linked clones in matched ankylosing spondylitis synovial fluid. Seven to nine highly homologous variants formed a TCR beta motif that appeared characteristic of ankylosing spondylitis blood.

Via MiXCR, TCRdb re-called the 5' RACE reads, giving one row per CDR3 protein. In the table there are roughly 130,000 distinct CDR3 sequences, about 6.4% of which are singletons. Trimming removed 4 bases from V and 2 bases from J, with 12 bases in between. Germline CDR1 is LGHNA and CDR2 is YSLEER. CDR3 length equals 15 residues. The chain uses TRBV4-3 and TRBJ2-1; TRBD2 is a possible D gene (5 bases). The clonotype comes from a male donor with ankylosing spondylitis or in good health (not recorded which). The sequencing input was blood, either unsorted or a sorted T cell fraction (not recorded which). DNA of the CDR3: TGCGCCAGCAGCCGCGGACTCACCGCCTACAATGAGCAGTTCTTC. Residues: CASSRGLTAYNEQFF.